The entry below gives a single T cell receptor (beta chain) sequence along with its context. Trimming removed 4 bases from V and 4 bases from J; junction bases left unmatched: 10. CDR1 is SGHDN, CDR2 FVKESK, per germline. The CDR3 extends over 17 amino acids. Some clones are missing from TCRdb's copy, which holds only in-frame ones; the method was immunoSEQ multiplex PCR. The repertoire includes about 200,000 clones, about nine tenths of them detected once, and around 0.53% sits in the top ten. This sample was included in a study of blood T cell repertoires in COVID-19. Whole-study context: Collection of acute and convalescent COVID-19 samples took place in the United States, Italy and Spain.

The chain links TRBV14 to TRBJ1-4; TRBD1 agrees at 9 bases. The sequencing input was peripheral blood. This receptor was taken from a man between 45 and 60 years old with acute or convalescent COVID-19. The CDR3 DNA sequence: TGTGCCAGCAGCCCTCCGGGACAGGGTCTAATTAATGAAAAACTGTTTTTT. It codes for CASSPPGQGLINEKLFF.